This paragraph reports one TCR beta chain. This clonotype was counted many times. The antigen it recognizes is unknown. Within one base of it there is no much larger clone, and no base qualities were kept. The treatment or condition label, read with the paper, signifies: live attenuated yellow fever vaccine strain. PBMCs were isolated from peripheral blood using a standard Ficoll-Paque protocol. CD4 and CD8 T-cell fractions were isolated with Dynabeads CD4 and CD8 positive selection kits. TriZol was used to extract RNA from bulk PBMCs, CD4 and CD8 fractions, and dextramer-positive and dextramer-negative fractions. The data belong to a study of T cells after yellow fever vaccination (dated 2019 in TCRdb). Describing the broader study: The SMART-Seq v4 Ultra Low Input RNA kit was used to prepare libraries from fractions with low cell numbers. Two healthy male donors made up the cohort, one aged 18 to 30 years and the other aged 30 to 40 years. Blood was drawn at multiple timepoints before and after primary and secondary immunization, with bulk PBMC replicates and cell subsets isolated. Bulk TCR alpha and beta repertoires were sequenced longitudinally to track T-cell clones before and after primary and booster YFV17D yellow fever vaccination.

TCR cDNA was synthesized by 5'RACE template switching, which introduced a universal primer site and unique molecular identifiers. Priming for cDNA synthesis came from both the TCR alpha and TCR beta constant segments. Two PCR steps were used to amplify libraries, with sample barcodes and sequencing adapters being added in the second step. Sequencing of libraries was done on Illumina HiSeq 2500 (2x100 bp) or NovaSeq (2x150 bp). Per the original workflow: MIGEC was used to demultiplex reads and collapse the reads into UMI consensus sequences, and MiXCR was used for V(D)J alignment. Using edgeR on replicate PBMC samples, clonotypes were called vaccine-responding if FDR was below 0.01 and the log2 fold change was above 5 up to day 15. CD4 or CD8 identity was assigned to each bulk clonotype according to whether the clonotype was present at higher abundance in the sequenced CD4 repertoire or the sequenced CD8 repertoire. The public reads were quality trimmed at Q25 with fastp and then assembled into clones with MiXCR by TCRdb, keeping productive beta chains. CDR3 protein duplicates are merged, each entry listing the most common genes and DNA. None of the V and J calls come from the authors' own analysis; TCRdb made them. This sample lists over 110,000 distinct CDR3 sequences; more than 6% were detected once. Clones ranked in the top ten supply under 0.95% of the sample.

At the junction V is shortened by 0 bases and J by 3 bases; bases outside the gene matches: 6. As encoded in the germline V gene (reference sequence), CDR1 is DFQATT while CDR2 is SNEGSKA. The CDR3 runs 16 residues from the cysteine to the phenylalanine. Only the CDR3 portion is preserved as DNA: 48 bases, with reading frame beginning at the first base. Beyond this particular receptor, the publication reports: Because only a couple of donors were included in the study, the extent to which the findings can be generalized is limited. Compared with the primary T-cell response, the secondary T-cell response was weaker but faster, peaking on day 5 rather than day 15. A small share of clonotypes occurred in both CD4 and CD8 compartments, likely arising from convergent recombination. Most clones expanded after primary vaccination (around 96% of CD4 and 80% to 90% of CD8) were re-detected after the booster, suggesting that broad memory maintenance occurred. FACS-sorted repertoires could contain abundant contaminating clonotypes from the bulk population, so computational filtering was required.

Sequencing was performed on CD4+ T cells sorted from PBMCs, taken 5 days after the yellow fever booster vaccination. The chain was built from TRBV20-1 and TRBJ2-1; 9 junctional bases match TRBD2. This TCR was sampled from a man between 25 and 39 years old who received the YFV17D yellow fever vaccine. For the CDR3, the sequence is CSARELAGRGYNEQFF. The nucleotide sequence is TGCAGTGCTAGAGAGCTAGCGGGAAGGGGCTACAATGAGCAGTTCTTC.